The 10 T cell receptor beta chains in this list originate from one sample, sequenced in a study of CD8+ T cells in alopecia areata. RNA extraction and reverse transcription yielded cDNA as sequencing template. The repertoire was sequenced with immunoSEQ multiplex PCR; TCRdb's copy has only in-frame clones and lacks some. The sample contains around 160,000 clones, 85% to 90% of which appear only once. The sample was CD8+ T cells sorted from blood, taken at week 0. Source of these receptors: a human donor with alopecia areata.

The gene calls are TRBV4-1 and TRBJ2-3; D is perhaps TRBD1 (6 bases). Germline values: CDR1 MGHRA, CDR2 YSYEKL. CDR3 length: 15 residues. Trimming cost V 4 bases and J 2 bases, with 13 bases left between them. Here the CDR3 DNA reads TGCGCCAGCAGCCCGCGGACAGACCCCACAGATACGCAGTATTTT. The encoded protein is CASSPRTDPTDTQYF.

The V gene is TRBV7-8, the J gene TRBJ2-1; D may correspond to TRBD1 or TRBD2 (5 bases each). The CDR3 runs to 18 residues. Germline V gene data show CDR1 as SGHVS and CDR2 as FQNEAQ. V was trimmed by 3 bases and J by 0 bases, leaving 18 bases between them. For the CDR3, the DNA is TGTGCCAGCAGCTTCGAGGCCCGAGGGGCCGGCTCCTACAATGAGCAGTTCTTC. This gives the protein CASSFEARGAGSYNEQFF.

This clone was observed a single time. In the same sample, other DNA sequences code for this CDR3. In DNA, the CDR3 is TGTGCCAGCAGCCAAGTGACTTCGCAGGCTGTGGGCTACACCTTC. Its translation is CASSQVTSQAVGYTF. The chain is built from TRBV4-2 and TRBJ1-2, with unresolved D. There are 15 residues in the CDR3. The V gene lost 1 base and the J gene lost 8 bases, with 17 bases spanning the gap. Germline V CDR1 and CDR2: LGHNA, YNFKEQ.

The count of this clone is one. J is TRBJ2-3 and V is TRBV7-8; D perhaps matches TRBD2 (6 bases). CDR1 and CDR2 (germline): SGHVS, FQNEAQ. This CDR3 comprises 14 residues. With 5 bases removed from V and 5 bases from J, the gap between germline ends came to 14 bases. The CDR3 DNA is TGTGCCAGCAGCATAGGACTAATAATAGATACGCAGTATTTT. Residues: CASSIGLIIDTQYF.

The chain links TRBV29-1 to TRBJ1-2; maybe TRBD1 (6 bases). This CDR3 comprises 12 residues. Trimming took off 0 bases at V and 7 bases at J, with 9 bases between the two ends. Germline CDR1 is SQVTM and CDR2 is ANQGSEA. In nucleotides, the CDR3 is TGCAGCGTTGAAGACGGAGGGGGTGGCTACACCTTC. This encodes CSVEDGGGGYTF.

V is TRBV9 and J is TRBJ1-4; possibly TRBD1 for D (5 bases). The length of the CDR3 is 14 residues. Germline V gives CDR1 SGDLS, CDR2 YYNGEE. V dropped 4 bases and J dropped 4 bases, with 11 bases sitting between them. In DNA form, the CDR3 reads TGTGCCAGCAGCCGGGACGGAAATAATGAAAAACTGTTTTTT. This encodes CASSRDGNNEKLFF. The full variable domain, in which reference TRBV9 and TRBJ1-4 provide the parts outside the CDR3, is DSGVTQTPKHLITATGQRVTLRCSPRSGDLSVYWYQQSLDQGLQFLIQYYNGEERAKGNILERFSAQQFPDLHSELNLSSLELGDSALYFCASSRDGNNEKLFFGSGTQLSVL.

The V gene is TRBV6-6, the J gene TRBJ2-7; a weak D match, TRBD1 (5 bases). V was cut by 6 bases and J by 5 bases, with 11 bases left in between. This CDR3 comprises 12 residues. Germline V lookup: CDR1 MNHNY, CDR2 SVGAGI (reference sequence). CDR3 protein: CASSISTDEQYF. The CDR3 nucleotides are TGTGCCAGCAGCATTTCGACAGACGAGCAGTACTTC.

The chain couples TRBV9 to TRBJ1-2; D gene uncertain. The CDR3 spans 17 residues. Germline values: CDR1 SGDLS, CDR2 YYNGEE. The germline V and J ends were trimmed by 0 bases and 3 bases, with 18 bases remaining between them. CDR3 residues: CASSVGSETASYYGYTF. The CDR3 DNA reads TGTGCCAGCAGCGTAGGGAGCGAGACGGCGAGCTACTATGGCTACACCTTC.

The chain uses TRBV29-1 and TRBJ1-3; D is uncertain. In germline, CDR1 is SQVTM, CDR2 ANQGSEA. The CDR3 extends over 14 amino acids. Trimming cost V 7 bases and J 0 bases, with 13 bases left between them. CDR3 coding DNA: TGCAGCGCCTGGACTTTCAGCTCTGGAAACACCATATATTTT. Residues: CSAWTFSSGNTIYF.

This clone showed up just a few times. The chain has TRBV25-1 and TRBJ2-7; 9 bases line up with TRBD1. Germline V gene sequence: CDR1 MGHDK, CDR2 SYGVNS. Trimming removed 3 bases from V and 5 bases from J; junction bases left unmatched: 14. CDR3 length: 17 residues. CDR3 nucleotide sequence: TGTGCCAGCAGTGATTGGTGGGACAGGGAAAATAAGAACGAGCAGTACTTC. The encoded protein is CASSDWWDRENKNEQYF.